The rows below give T cell receptor beta chains drawn from one sample of a study of T cell responses to AZD1222 COVID-19 vaccine. TCRdb's copy holds only in-frame clones and misses some; the assay was immunoSEQ multiplex PCR. The data show around 160,000 clones, with approximately 90% seen just once and 3.8% held by the top ten. The starting material was peripheral blood, obtained 28 days after the second AZD1222 dose. The receptors here all came from an adult who received the AZD1222 COVID-19 vaccine. CDR3s include the opening cysteine and the closing phenylalanine or tryptophan. The D gene is left open where the match is weak. Size tells how often a clone was seen (once, few, many) or the class of an expanded clone, and some rows leave it out.

abundance | j_gene | v_gene | d_gene | CDR3aa | CDR3nt
few | TRBJ1-3 | TRBV11-3 | . | CASSLQGRVAGNTIYF | TGTGCCAGCAGCTTACAGGGCAGGGTGGCTGGAAACACCATATATTTT
. | TRBJ2-5 | TRBV6-6 | . | CASIEILRGTQYF | TGTGCCAGCATCGAGATTCTCCGAGGGACCCAGTACTTC
. | TRBJ2-1 | TRBV10-3 | TRBD2 | CAISEDTSGRYNEQFF | TGTGCCATCAGTGAGGATACTAGCGGACGCTACAATGAGCAGTTCTTC
. | TRBJ2-2 | TRBV5-1 | . | CASSLLGGGLDTGELFF | TGCGCCAGCAGCTTGCTGGGGGGCGGCTTGGACACCGGGGAGCTGTTTTTT
. | TRBJ1-1 | TRBV5-1 | . | CASSLDPGSTEAFF | TGCGCCAGCAGCTTGGATCCAGGGAGCACTGAAGCTTTCTTT
once | TRBJ2-1 | TRBV5-1 | TRBD2 | CASSLSGSGNNEQFF | TGCGCCAGCAGTCTTAGCGGGAGTGGCAACAATGAGCAGTTCTTC
. | TRBJ1-1 | TRBV18 | . | CASSPPTTEAFF | TGTGCCAGCTCACCACCGACCACTGAAGCTTTCTTT
. | TRBJ2-3 | TRBV5-1 | . | CASSDGRSASSTDTQYF | TGCGCCAGCAGCGACGGGCGGAGTGCTTCTAGCACAGATACGCAGTATTTT
once | TRBJ2-1 | TRBV27 | . | CASSFQGTYNEQFF | TGTGCCAGCAGTTTTCAGGGAACCTACAATGAGCAGTTCTTC
. | TRBJ1-2 | TRBV7-9 | TRBD1 | CASSHGRDRDLFSYGYTF | TGTGCCAGCAGCCATGGCCGGGACAGGGACCTTTTTAGCTATGGCTACACCTTC
. | TRBJ2-1 | TRBV7-2 | . | CASSLDGTYNEQFF | TGTGCCAGCAGCTTAGACGGGACATACAATGAGCAGTTCTTC
. | TRBJ1-4 | TRBV30 | . | CAWSVGPSGLFF | TGTGCCTGGAGTGTAGGTCCATCTGGACTGTTTTTT
. | TRBJ1-2 | TRBV25-1 | TRBD1 | CASSGDSKGGYTF | TGTGCCAGCAGTGGGGACAGCAAGGGGGGCTACACCTTC
. | TRBJ1-4 | TRBV4-1 | . | CASSRLQGINEKLFF | TGCGCCAGCAGCAGACTGCAGGGGATTAATGAAAAACTGTTTTTT
. | TRBJ2-3 | TRBV7-2 | . | CASSLDTVVDTQYF | TGTGCCAGCAGCTTAGACACGGTGGTAGATACGCAGTATTTT
once | TRBJ2-7 | TRBV2 | TRBD2 | CATKSGLAGSYEQYF | TGTGCCACCAAATCGGGGCTAGCGGGGTCCTACGAGCAGTACTTC
. | TRBJ1-2 | TRBV27 | . | CASSREPYNYGYTF | TGTGCCAGCAGTCGGGAGCCATATAACTATGGCTACACCTTC
. | TRBJ1-4 | TRBV6-5 | . | CASSRRSNHEKLFF | TGTGCCAGCAGTCGAAGGTCCAATCATGAAAAACTGTTTTTT
. | TRBJ2-3 | TRBV11-3 | TRBD1 | CASSLTDRGWDTQYF | TGTGCCAGCAGCTTAACCGACAGGGGTTGGGATACGCAGTATTTT
. | TRBJ1-1 | TRBV10-3 | . | CAISGGRMNTEAFF | TGTGCCATCAGTGGAGGCAGGATGAACACTGAAGCTTTCTTT